The rows below give T cell receptor beta chains drawn from one sample of a study of response to subunit inactivated influenza vaccine. MiXCR, applied by TCRdb to the RT-PCR reads, yields one record per CDR3 protein. The sample consists of 550,000 to 800,000 distinct CDR3 sequences, around 16% of them appearing once. The sequencing here drew on PBMCs from blood, taken approximately 12 days after vaccination. The receptors were gathered from a man in his fifties or sixties who received an inactivated influenza vaccine. The conserved cysteine and the conserved F or W are not part of the CDR3 here. The size field is filled for only some rows; it gives once, few, many or a size class.

size: NA
V: TRBV7-3
CDR3: ASSLTFSNEQF

size: NA
V: TRBV2
CDR3: ASSERQGRTDTQY

size: NA
V: TRBV6-1
CDR3: ASSQLVLHPNNYGYT

size: NA
V: TRBV12-3/TRBV12-4
CDR3: ASSRVGGAEKLF

size: NA
V: TRBV6-2/TRBV6-3
CDR3: ASSYSLADTQY

size: few
V: TRBV5-1
CDR3: ASSTSGKDTQY

size: few
V: TRBV5-1
CDR3: ASSLGTGELSYNEQF

size: NA
V: TRBV4-3
CDR3: ASSQDGIRVTGELF

size: NA
V: TRBV24-1
CDR3: ATAPGDGNTEAF

size: few
V: TRBV6-2/TRBV6-3
CDR3: ASSKGTSGTSEQY

size: few
V: TRBV27
CDR3: ASSFMTSGGADTQY

size: few
V: TRBV9
CDR3: ASSVGTTTDTQY

size: few
V: TRBV7-2
CDR3: ASSLMGPYNEQF

size: few
V: TRBV12-3/TRBV12-4
CDR3: ASRGGGAFGNEQF

size: many
V: TRBV11-2
CDR3: ASSPMTGWDTEAF

size: NA
V: TRBV10-3
CDR3: AIRSGTSPSDTQY